The clone carrying this T cell receptor beta chain was recorded many times. What it binds is unknown. Profiles of TCR beta VDJ and CDR3 were generated from a genomic DNA template. TCRdb re-called the reads with MiXCR, one entry per CDR3 protein. The sample lists some 150,000 distinct CDR3 sequences; less than 45% were seen once. The CDR3 covers 13 residues. V lost 2 bases and J lost 11; bases outside the gene matches: 4. Germline V gene lookup returns CDR1 SGHNT and CDR2 YYREEE (reference sequence). The entry originates in a study of CD8+CD57+ T cells in acquired aplastic anemia. Turning to the study itself: The study obtained an average of about 3.1 ug of DNA from sorted CD4+ and CD8+ cells. CD4+ cell libraries from healthy donors averaged about 10.8 million reads.

Points from the study as a whole: For CD8+ Simpson's diversity, patients and controls showed no significant difference. The number of CD8+ CDR3 sequences shared by patients and controls was roughly 31.

The receptor comes from a human donor in good health, serving as a control. Sequenced input: sorted CD4+, CD8+, or CD8+CD57+ T cells (not recorded which) from PBMCs. The chain couples TRBV5-4 to TRBJ1-6, with 7 bases fitting TRBD1. CDR3 DNA sequence: TGTGCCAGCAGCTTACAGGGGTATGCACCCCTCCACTTT. This translates into CASSLQGYAPLHF.